These T cell receptor beta chains were read from a single sample in a study of cytomegalovirus exposure and HLA in healthy donors. Here immunoSEQ multiplex PCR was the method, and the copy in TCRdb shows in-frame clones only, minus some. The sample has approximately 100,000 clones; 79% are singletons. The source material was PBMCs. Receptor source: a woman in her forties in good health and CMV-seronegative. The CDR3 runs from the conserved cysteine through the conserved F or W. The order of the fields is D gene, clone size, J gene, V gene, CDR3 DNA, CDR3 protein. D genes are given only for firm matches. The size entry is marked missing in some rows and otherwise reads once, few, many or a size class.

D: .; size: once; J: TRBJ1-4; V: TRBV7-2; DNA: TGTGCCAGCAGCTCGCTCAGGGGAGATGAAAAACTGTTTTTT; CDR3: CASSSLRGDEKLFF
D: .; size: .; J: TRBJ2-7; V: TRBV29-1; DNA: TGCAGCGTGGCCCCAGGATCCGGCGAGCAGTACTTC; CDR3: CSVAPGSGEQYF
D: .; size: once; J: TRBJ1-5; V: TRBV28; DNA: TGTGCCAGCAGTTTGAACATAATCGGCAATCAGCCCCAGCATTTT; CDR3: CASSLNIIGNQPQHF
D: TRBD1; size: .; J: TRBJ1-5; V: TRBV27; DNA: TGTGCCAGCAGTTCCTTAGTACAGGGGAGCAATCAGCCCCAGCATTTT; CDR3: CASSSLVQGSNQPQHF
D: .; size: .; J: TRBJ2-6; V: TRBV7-6; DNA: TGTGCCAGCAGCTTATGGGGAGCTGGGGCCAACGTCCTGACTTTC; CDR3: CASSLWGAGANVLTF
D: TRBD1; size: .; J: TRBJ1-2; V: TRBV19; DNA: TGTGCCAGTAGTAGCCGGGACAGGGTAGACTATGGCTACACCTTC; CDR3: CASSSRDRVDYGYTF
D: TRBD2; size: .; J: TRBJ2-7; V: TRBV19; DNA: TGTGCCGCCAGTAGGAACCGAGCGGGGGAGCAGTACTTC; CDR3: CAASRNRAGEQYF
D: .; size: .; J: TRBJ2-3; V: TRBV29-1; DNA: TGCAGCGTTGAAGACAGGGCTGGGGATACGCAGTATTTT; CDR3: CSVEDRAGDTQYF
D: .; size: .; J: TRBJ1-2; V: TRBV6-5; DNA: TGTGCCAGCAGGGTCGGGGGGCAGGGCTATGGCTACACCTTC; CDR3: CASRVGGQGYGYTF
D: TRBD1; size: .; J: TRBJ1-2; V: TRBV2; DNA: TGTGCCAGCAGTGAATATTGGACAGGGGGCGATGGCTACACCTTC; CDR3: CASSEYWTGGDGYTF
D: .; size: .; J: TRBJ1-2; V: TRBV10-3; DNA: TGTGCCATCAGTGGGACAGCAATTAACTATGGCTACACCTTC; CDR3: CAISGTAINYGYTF
D: .; size: .; J: TRBJ2-1; V: TRBV5-4; DNA: TGTGCCAGCAGCTTGGGTAGCTTCAATGAGCAGTTCTTC; CDR3: CASSLGSFNEQFF
D: TRBD1; size: .; J: TRBJ1-5; V: TRBV5-1; DNA: TGCGCCAGCAGCCCGGGACAGGGGTATCAGCCCCAGCATTTT; CDR3: CASSPGQGYQPQHF
D: TRBD1; size: once; J: TRBJ2-5; V: TRBV9; DNA: TGTGCCAGCAGCGGGACAGGGGGAGAGACCCAGTACTTC; CDR3: CASSGTGGETQYF
D: .; size: .; J: TRBJ2-2; V: TRBV6-5; DNA: TGTGCCAGCAGTTGGGCTAGCGCGAACACCGGGGAGCTGTTTTTT; CDR3: CASSWASANTGELFF
D: TRBD1; size: .; J: TRBJ2-7; V: TRBV10-1; DNA: TGCGCCAGCAGTGTCGACAGGGGCTACGAGCAGTACTTC; CDR3: CASSVDRGYEQYF
D: .; size: .; J: TRBJ1-1; V: TRBV6-1; DNA: TGTGCCAGCAGTGAAGGGGCAGGGGCAACTTTCTTT; CDR3: CASSEGAGATFF
D: .; size: .; J: TRBJ2-2; V: TRBV28; DNA: TGTGCCAGCAGTTTCGGGGTTTCGAGCACCGGGGAGCTGTTTTTT; CDR3: CASSFGVSSTGELFF
D: TRBD1; size: .; J: TRBJ1-4; V: TRBV5-1; DNA: TGCGCCAGCAGCTTTACCGGGACAGTGGGTGAAAAACTGTTTTTT; CDR3: CASSFTGTVGEKLFF
D: TRBD1; size: .; J: TRBJ1-1; V: TRBV7-9; DNA: TGTGCCAGCAGACCACAGGGGGCTTGGACTGAAGCTTTCTTT; CDR3: CASRPQGAWTEAFF
D: TRBD2; size: .; J: TRBJ2-1; V: TRBV5-1; DNA: TGCGCCAGCAGCTTGTCTAGCGGGAAGTCCAATGAGCAGTTCTTC; CDR3: CASSLSSGKSNEQFF
D: .; size: .; J: TRBJ2-1; V: TRBV28; DNA: TGTGCCAGCAGTCACCTCACAAACTACGCAGAGCAGTTCTTC; CDR3: CASSHLTNYAEQFF
D: .; size: .; J: TRBJ1-4; V: TRBV5-4; DNA: TGTGCCAGCAGCTTGTACCAGGGGCTGGGTGGGCGAGCAACTAATGAAAAACTGTTTTTT; CDR3: CASSLYQGLGGRATNEKLFF
D: .; size: .; J: TRBJ2-3; V: TRBV6-6; DNA: TGTGCCAGCAGTACAGGGTTGGGCACAGATACGCAGTATTTT; CDR3: CASSTGLGTDTQYF
D: .; size: once; J: TRBJ2-3; V: TRBV2; DNA: TGTGCCAGCAGGACGACAGCTACCACAGATACGCAGTATTTT; CDR3: CASRTTATTDTQYF
D: TRBD1; size: .; J: TRBJ1-2; V: TRBV5-5; DNA: TGTGCCAGCAGCCCGGACAGGAACTATGGCTACACCTTC; CDR3: CASSPDRNYGYTF
D: .; size: .; J: TRBJ2-7; V: TRBV19; DNA: TGTGCCAGTAGTATAGGGGGACACATCTACGAGCAGTACTTC; CDR3: CASSIGGHIYEQYF
D: TRBD2; size: .; J: TRBJ2-1; V: TRBV19; DNA: TGTGCCAGTAGTAAAACCGGGACTAGCGGGGGGCCGAGCTCCTACAATGAGCAGTTCTTC; CDR3: CASSKTGTSGGPSSYNEQFF
D: TRBD1; size: .; J: TRBJ2-3; V: TRBV18; DNA: TGTGCCAGCTCATCGACAGGGGGAAAAGATACGCAGTATTTT; CDR3: CASSSTGGKDTQYF
D: TRBD2; size: .; J: TRBJ2-1; V: TRBV7-2; DNA: TGTGCCAGCAGCCGTAGCGGGAACCATGAGCAGTTCTTC; CDR3: CASSRSGNHEQFF
D: TRBD1; size: .; J: TRBJ2-7; V: TRBV7-2; DNA: TGTGCCAGCAGCTTAGCGTATCAGGGGGCAGGCGAGCAGTACTTC; CDR3: CASSLAYQGAGEQYF
D: .; size: .; J: TRBJ2-7; V: TRBV19; DNA: TGTGCCAGTAGTAAACCTGAGGACTACGAGCAGTACTTC; CDR3: CASSKPEDYEQYF
D: TRBD1; size: few; J: TRBJ1-5; V: TRBV11-2; DNA: TGTGCCAGCAGCTTCCGGGACAGGGAAGGTCAGCCCCAGCATTTT; CDR3: CASSFRDREGQPQHF
D: TRBD1; size: .; J: TRBJ1-1; V: TRBV29-1; DNA: TGCAGCGTTGTGCCGACAGGGGCCAACACTGAAGCTTTCTTT; CDR3: CSVVPTGANTEAFF
D: TRBD1; size: .; J: TRBJ2-2; V: TRBV27; DNA: TGTGCCAGCAGTCTACAGGGGACAGTAAGAACCGGGGAGCTGTTTTTT; CDR3: CASSLQGTVRTGELFF
D: TRBD1; size: once; J: TRBJ1-1; V: TRBV7-2; DNA: TGTGCCAGCAGCCAACGACCCGGGACAGGTAGAGCGAACACTGAAGCTTTCTTT; CDR3: CASSQRPGTGRANTEAFF
D: .; size: few; J: TRBJ2-5; V: TRBV7-9; DNA: TGTGCCAGCAGCCCGCTCGCCTCGGGGCAAGAGACCCAGTACTTC; CDR3: CASSPLASGQETQYF
D: .; size: .; J: TRBJ1-5; V: TRBV28; DNA: TGTGCCAGCAGTATCCACACGGGAGTTCAGCCCCAGCATTTT; CDR3: CASSIHTGVQPQHF
D: TRBD1; size: few; J: TRBJ1-1; V: TRBV25-1; DNA: TGTGCCAGCAGTCCGGGACAGGGTACGGTTTTCTTT; CDR3: CASSPGQGTVFF
D: TRBD1; size: .; J: TRBJ2-1; V: TRBV5-6; DNA: TGTGCCAGCAGCTGGAGGACAGGCTATCGCTCCTACAATGAGCAGTTCTTC; CDR3: CASSWRTGYRSYNEQFF
D: TRBD1; size: .; J: TRBJ2-5; V: TRBV2; DNA: TGTGCCAGCAGGGCGGACAGGGGACTCCAAGAGACCCAGTACTTC; CDR3: CASRADRGLQETQYF
D: TRBD1; size: .; J: TRBJ1-2; V: TRBV6-6; DNA: TGTGCCAGCAGTACAGGGGGGGGTAGTTTGGGTTATGGCTACACCTTC; CDR3: CASSTGGGSLGYGYTF
D: .; size: .; J: TRBJ2-1; V: TRBV7-9; DNA: TGTGCCAGCAGCTTAGGCGGTTCTTACAATGAGCAGTTCTTC; CDR3: CASSLGGSYNEQFF
D: TRBD2; size: .; J: TRBJ2-5; V: TRBV9; DNA: TGTGCCAGCAGCGTGGGGGTAGCGGGGGTGTACCAAGAGACCCAGTACTTC; CDR3: CASSVGVAGVYQETQYF
D: .; size: .; J: TRBJ2-1; V: TRBV27; DNA: TGTGCCAGCAGTTTGGACAGCTACAATGAGCAGTTCTTC; CDR3: CASSLDSYNEQFF
D: TRBD1; size: .; J: TRBJ2-7; V: TRBV19; DNA: TGTGCCAGTAGTTCGACAGGGGTCAACGAGCAGTACTTC; CDR3: CASSSTGVNEQYF
D: .; size: .; J: TRBJ2-5; V: TRBV6-1; DNA: TGTGCCAGCACCCTCCAAGAGACCCAGTACTTC; CDR3: CASTLQETQYF